This T cell receptor beta chain is from a study of T cells in Graves' hyperthyroidism and ophthalmopathy. Notes on the study in general: Separation of ophthalmopathy from stable hyperthyroidism was achieved by a 13 V-J model.

RNA transcripts served as the template for amplifying TCR beta CDR3 regions. TCR CDR3 underwent first-round RT-PCR with the HTBI primer set. From the multiplex PCR reads, TCRdb called clonotypes with MiXCR, one entry per CDR3 protein. Of under 450,000 distinct CDR3 sequences listed, roughly 14% are singletons. Blood sampling occurred at first hyperthyroidism diagnosis, ahead of any ophthalmopathy symptoms. Concerning this clonotype: What it binds is unknown. A read error may explain this, as a much larger clone is one base away.

What was sequenced was blood. This receptor was obtained from a man aged 25 to 40 with Graves' hyperthyroidism that later progressed to Graves' ophthalmopathy.

CDR3 sequence: CSARDGRRVNNQPRHF. CDR3 bases: TGCAGTGCTAGAGATGGGCGGAGGGTTAACAATCAGCCCCGGCATTTT. The chain uses TRBV20-1 and TRBJ1-5; the D is unclear. Looked up from germline, CDR1 is DFQATT and CDR2 is SNEGSKA (reference sequence). This CDR3 spans 16 amino acids.